This TCR beta chain originates from a study of T cell repertoires in cytomegalovirus infection. Background on the study: Evidence of both CMV infection and a matching HLA type came from public TCR beta signatures. Regarding the study as a whole: Identification of carriers of CMV plus the relevant HLA was achieved through cumulative public TCR beta family frequency. Ex vivo, HLA-C-restricted CMV-specific TCR beta clonotypes prevailed over the rest of the response.

Germline CDR1 is MGHRA and CDR2 is YSYEKL. This CDR3 has 13 amino acids. The V end lost 4 bases, the J end lost 6 bases, and 11 bases lay between the germline ends. This clonotype showed up many times. The antigen remains unidentified. A single record per CDR3 protein comes from TCRdb applying MiXCR to the reads. The sample contains some 350,000 distinct CDR3 sequences, less than 20% of which appear only once. This receptor was identified in a human donor in good health (CMV status not recorded). Some clones in this sample may be carry-over from other donors' samples. Sequenced material: PBMCs. The rearrangement joins TRBV4-1 to TRBJ2-3, with a possible D match to TRBD2 (5 bases). In nucleotides, the CDR3 is TGCGCCAGCAGCCGGACTGCCGTGGATACGCAGTATTTT. Protein: CASSRTAVDTQYF.